This is a list of T cell receptor beta chains from one sample in a study of blood T cells in healthy people across ages. Each CDR3 protein gets one entry after TCRdb re-called the 5' RACE reads with MiXCR. The repertoire has 1.5 million to 2 million distinct CDR3 sequences, 30% to 40% of them found once; the top ten carry under 30%. Sequencing was done on a sample of blood. These receptors were taken from a human donor in good health. The CDR3 runs from the conserved cysteine through the conserved F or W. The order of the fields is J gene, D gene, clone size, V gene, CDR3 protein, CDR3 DNA. D genes are given only for firm matches. Part of the rows lack a size; the others show once, few, many or a class for expanded clones.

j_gene: TRBJ1-2; d_gene: TRBD1; abundance: few; v_gene: TRBV29-1; CDR3aa: CSAPGGDYGYTF; CDR3nt: TGCAGCGCCCCAGGGGGGGACTATGGCTACACCTTC
j_gene: TRBJ1-4; d_gene: NA; abundance: few; v_gene: TRBV15; CDR3aa: CATSRDRDTNEKLFF; CDR3nt: TGTGCCACCAGCAGGGACCGGGACACTAATGAAAAACTGTTTTTT
j_gene: TRBJ2-1; d_gene: TRBD2; abundance: NA; v_gene: TRBV5-1; CDR3aa: CASRLAGEPYNEQFF; CDR3nt: TGCGCCAGCAGGTTAGCGGGGGAACCCTACAATGAGCAGTTCTTC
j_gene: TRBJ1-6; d_gene: TRBD1; abundance: NA; v_gene: TRBV7-3; CDR3aa: CASSLQGGGSPLHF; CDR3nt: TGTGCCAGCAGCTTACAGGGGGGAGGATCACCCCTCCACTTT
j_gene: TRBJ1-1; d_gene: NA; abundance: NA; v_gene: TRBV5-1; CDR3aa: CASSLRTPGSDTEAFF; CDR3nt: TGCGCCAGCAGCTTGCGTACTCCAGGGTCGGACACTGAAGCTTTCTTT
j_gene: TRBJ1-2; d_gene: NA; abundance: many; v_gene: TRBV10-3; CDR3aa: CAISESSNYGYTF; CDR3nt: TGTGCCATCAGCGAGAGCAGTAACTATGGCTACACCTTC
j_gene: TRBJ2-5; d_gene: NA; abundance: few; v_gene: TRBV7-2; CDR3aa: CASSTGLLRKETQYF; CDR3nt: TGTGCCAGCAGCACAGGGTTATTAAGGAAGGAGACCCAGTACTTC
j_gene: TRBJ1-4; d_gene: NA; abundance: few; v_gene: TRBV4-3; CDR3aa: CASSQETGDEKLFF; CDR3nt: TGCGCCAGCAGCCAAGAGACGGGCGATGAAAAACTGTTTTTT
j_gene: TRBJ2-1; d_gene: TRBD2; abundance: few; v_gene: TRBV12-3/TRBV12-4; CDR3aa: CASGTSFSYNEQFF; CDR3nt: TGTGCCAGCGGGACTAGCTTCTCCTACAATGAGCAGTTCTTC
j_gene: TRBJ2-7; d_gene: TRBD1; abundance: few; v_gene: TRBV6-2/TRBV6-3; CDR3aa: CASIRGQGFRGSYEQYF; CDR3nt: TGTGCCAGCATCCGGGGACAAGGATTCAGGGGGTCCTACGAGCAGTACTTC
j_gene: TRBJ1-5; d_gene: NA; abundance: NA; v_gene: TRBV6-5; CDR3aa: CASGDSNQPQHF; CDR3nt: TGTGCCAGTGGAGATAGCAATCAGCCCCAGCATTTT
j_gene: TRBJ2-3; d_gene: NA; abundance: few; v_gene: TRBV20-1; CDR3aa: CSAGDTTDTQYF; CDR3nt: TGCAGTGCTGGGGACACCACAGATACGCAGTATTTT
j_gene: TRBJ2-3; d_gene: NA; abundance: NA; v_gene: TRBV11-2; CDR3aa: CASRRTVYLGTDTQYF; CDR3nt: TGTGCCAGCAGACGTACGGTTTATTTGGGCACAGATACGCAGTATTTT
j_gene: TRBJ1-4; d_gene: NA; abundance: few; v_gene: TRBV7-9; CDR3aa: CASSFAGANEKLFF; CDR3nt: TGTGCCAGCAGCTTTGCAGGAGCCAATGAAAAACTGTTTTTT
j_gene: TRBJ1-1; d_gene: TRBD1; abundance: NA; v_gene: TRBV5-5; CDR3aa: CASSPTGVVNTEAFF; CDR3nt: TGTGCCAGCAGTCCTACAGGGGTGGTGAACACTGAAGCTTTCTTT
j_gene: TRBJ2-7; d_gene: NA; abundance: NA; v_gene: TRBV2; CDR3aa: CASSEARYEQYF; CDR3nt: TGTGCCAGCAGTGAAGCGCGCTACGAGCAGTACTTC
j_gene: TRBJ1-4; d_gene: NA; abundance: few; v_gene: TRBV7-2; CDR3aa: CASSLRLGANEKLFF; CDR3nt: TGTGCCAGCAGCTTAAGACTCGGGGCTAATGAAAAACTGTTTTTT
j_gene: TRBJ1-2; d_gene: TRBD1; abundance: NA; v_gene: TRBV7-9; CDR3aa: CASSTGQGIPYGYTF; CDR3nt: TGTGCCAGCAGTACCGGACAGGGTATCCCCTATGGCTACACCTTC
j_gene: TRBJ1-5; d_gene: NA; abundance: NA; v_gene: TRBV27; CDR3aa: CASRGGGRAVNQPQHF; CDR3nt: TGTGCCAGCAGGGGGGGGGGAAGGGCAGTGAATCAGCCCCAGCATTTT
j_gene: TRBJ1-2; d_gene: NA; abundance: NA; v_gene: TRBV28; CDR3aa: CASSSWQAIYGYTF; CDR3nt: TGTGCCAGCAGTTCATGGCAGGCGATCTATGGCTACACCTTC
j_gene: TRBJ1-1; d_gene: NA; abundance: NA; v_gene: TRBV20-1; CDR3aa: CSARWLNTEAFF; CDR3nt: TGCAGTGCTAGATGGTTGAACACTGAAGCTTTCTTT
j_gene: TRBJ2-4; d_gene: TRBD2; abundance: NA; v_gene: TRBV20-1; CDR3aa: CSARDGAGGPQYF; CDR3nt: TGCAGTGCTAGAGATGGGGCGGGGGGCCCGCAGTACTTC
j_gene: TRBJ2-1; d_gene: NA; abundance: once; v_gene: TRBV7-2; CDR3aa: CASSLSLGYNEQFF; CDR3nt: TGTGCCAGCAGTCTCAGTCTAGGGTACAATGAGCAGTTCTTC
j_gene: TRBJ2-7; d_gene: TRBD1; abundance: NA; v_gene: TRBV7-9; CDR3aa: CASSLAQGARSYEQYF; CDR3nt: TGTGCCAGCAGCTTAGCGCAGGGGGCGAGGTCCTACGAGCAGTACTTC
j_gene: TRBJ2-6; d_gene: TRBD1; abundance: few; v_gene: TRBV3-1; CDR3aa: CASSQGDRVISGANVLTF; CDR3nt: TGTGCCAGCAGCCAAGGGGACAGGGTAATATCTGGGGCCAACGTCCTGACTTTC
j_gene: TRBJ1-5; d_gene: TRBD1; abundance: NA; v_gene: TRBV5-8; CDR3aa: CASSWVTGAYSNRPQHF; CDR3nt: TGTGCCAGCAGCTGGGTGACAGGGGCCTATAGCAATCGGCCCCAGCATTTT
j_gene: TRBJ1-2; d_gene: NA; abundance: once; v_gene: TRBV11-2; CDR3aa: CASRGGGGPNYGYTF; CDR3nt: TGTGCCAGCAGGGGGGGCGGAGGACCCAACTATGGCTACACCTTC
j_gene: TRBJ2-7; d_gene: NA; abundance: few; v_gene: TRBV29-1; CDR3aa: CSVEDPNPETYEQYF; CDR3nt: TGCAGCGTTGAAGACCCTAACCCAGAGACCTACGAGCAGTACTTC
j_gene: TRBJ2-5; d_gene: NA; abundance: NA; v_gene: TRBV5-5; CDR3aa: CASSSAWRAGQETQYF; CDR3nt: TGTGCCAGCAGCTCCGCTTGGCGAGCGGGTCAAGAGACCCAGTACTTC
j_gene: TRBJ1-2; d_gene: NA; abundance: NA; v_gene: TRBV7-9; CDR3aa: CASSLTRTANYGYTF; CDR3nt: TGTGCCAGCAGTCTAACCAGGACAGCTAACTATGGCTACACCTTC
j_gene: TRBJ1-1; d_gene: NA; abundance: NA; v_gene: TRBV4-3; CDR3aa: CASSQDQEVAEAFF; CDR3nt: TGCGCCAGCAGCCAAGATCAGGAGGTCGCTGAAGCTTTCTTT
j_gene: TRBJ2-1; d_gene: NA; abundance: NA; v_gene: TRBV20-1; CDR3aa: CSAITFETPTDNEQFF; CDR3nt: TGCAGTGCTATTACCTTCGAGACCCCTACAGACAATGAGCAGTTCTTC
j_gene: TRBJ1-2; d_gene: NA; abundance: NA; v_gene: TRBV6-2/TRBV6-3; CDR3aa: CASRFRDNPMSGYTF; CDR3nt: TGTGCCAGCCGATTCCGGGACAACCCTATGTCTGGCTACACCTTC
j_gene: TRBJ2-3; d_gene: TRBD2; abundance: few; v_gene: TRBV6-2/TRBV6-3; CDR3aa: CASSGLERGTDTQYF; CDR3nt: TGTGCCAGCAGCGGACTAGAAAGGGGCACGGATACGCAGTATTTT
j_gene: TRBJ1-4; d_gene: TRBD1; abundance: NA; v_gene: TRBV5-4; CDR3aa: CASSSGQEEEKLFF; CDR3nt: TGTGCCAGCAGCTCGGGACAGGAGGAGGAAAAACTGTTTTTT
j_gene: TRBJ2-1; d_gene: NA; abundance: NA; v_gene: TRBV5-1; CDR3aa: CASSLGLGLYEQFF; CDR3nt: TGCGCCAGCAGCCTGGGGTTAGGGCTTTATGAGCAGTTCTTC
j_gene: TRBJ1-1; d_gene: TRBD1; abundance: NA; v_gene: TRBV29-1; CDR3aa: CSVVVRTGGVEAFF; CDR3nt: TGCAGCGTTGTTGTCAGAACAGGGGGGGTTGAAGCTTTCTTT
j_gene: TRBJ1-5; d_gene: TRBD1; abundance: NA; v_gene: TRBV29-1; CDR3aa: CSVSGTGGRQPQHF; CDR3nt: TGCAGCGTTTCCGGGACAGGGGGCAGACAGCCCCAGCATTTT
j_gene: TRBJ2-7; d_gene: TRBD2; abundance: few; v_gene: TRBV7-8; CDR3aa: CASSLGHPGGFSSYEQYF; CDR3nt: TGTGCCAGCAGCTTAGGCCACCCGGGGGGTTTCAGCTCCTACGAGCAGTACTTC
j_gene: TRBJ2-7; d_gene: TRBD1; abundance: NA; v_gene: TRBV20-1; CDR3aa: CSARETGDEQYF; CDR3nt: TGCAGTGCTAGAGAGACAGGGGACGAGCAGTACTTC
j_gene: TRBJ2-3; d_gene: NA; abundance: NA; v_gene: TRBV7-2; CDR3aa: CASSLGGSVDTQYF; CDR3nt: TGTGCCAGCAGCTTAGGGGGTTCCGTAGATACGCAGTATTTT
j_gene: TRBJ1-2; d_gene: NA; abundance: NA; v_gene: TRBV20-1; CDR3aa: CSASQPNYGYTF; CDR3nt: TGCAGTGCTAGCCAGCCTAACTATGGCTACACCTTC
j_gene: TRBJ1-2; d_gene: NA; abundance: NA; v_gene: TRBV4-3; CDR3aa: CASSQDPTEHYGYTF; CDR3nt: TGCGCCAGCAGCCAAGACCCGACAGAACACTATGGCTACACCTTC
j_gene: TRBJ2-1; d_gene: NA; abundance: NA; v_gene: TRBV12-5; CDR3aa: CASGLMTGMRYEQFF; CDR3nt: TGTGCTAGTGGTTTGATGACCGGAATGCGGTATGAGCAGTTCTTC
j_gene: TRBJ1-1; d_gene: NA; abundance: few; v_gene: TRBV6-1; CDR3aa: CASSEVGDGWAEAFF; CDR3nt: TGTGCCAGCAGTGAAGTTGGAGACGGGTGGGCTGAAGCTTTCTTT
j_gene: TRBJ2-1; d_gene: NA; abundance: NA; v_gene: TRBV29-1; CDR3aa: CSVEDQGRVGRQFF; CDR3nt: TGCAGCGTTGAAGATCAAGGCAGGGTAGGTCGACAGTTCTTC
j_gene: TRBJ2-7; d_gene: NA; abundance: NA; v_gene: TRBV5-4; CDR3aa: CASSFRLDSYEQYF; CDR3nt: TGTGCCAGCAGCTTCCGACTAGACTCCTACGAGCAGTACTTC
j_gene: TRBJ2-5; d_gene: TRBD2; abundance: few; v_gene: TRBV25-1; CDR3aa: CASSAALAGAPQYF; CDR3nt: TGTGCCAGCAGTGCCGCCCTAGCGGGGGCCCCCCAGTACTTC
j_gene: TRBJ2-4; d_gene: NA; abundance: NA; v_gene: TRBV6-1; CDR3aa: CASTEVTGEWHSKNIQYF; CDR3nt: TGTGCCAGCACCGAGGTTACGGGGGAATGGCATAGCAAAAACATTCAGTACTTC
j_gene: TRBJ1-2; d_gene: NA; abundance: many; v_gene: TRBV5-6; CDR3aa: CASSLGDIGYTF; CDR3nt: TGTGCCAGCAGCTTGGGGGACATTGGCTACACCTTC